Listed below are T cell receptor beta chains from one sample, sequenced in a study of immune cell composition in non-small cell lung cancer. Clones were read by immunoSEQ multiplex PCR, and TCRdb kept only the in-frame ones, dropping some. The data hold under 3,000 clones, with 81% observed a single time. The sample consisted of lung tumor tissue. Receptors originate from a human donor with non-small cell lung cancer. Both conserved end residues are part of each CDR3. The order of the fields is clone size, V gene, J gene, D gene, CDR3 DNA, CDR3 protein. A D gene is named only where the DNA matches it firmly. Only some rows state a clone size, as once, few, many or a class for expanded clones.

once,TRBV6-1,TRBJ2-7,TRBD2,TGTGCCAGCAGCCTAGCGGGGGGGCCCAACGAGCAGTACTTC,CASSLAGGPNEQYF
NA,TRBV19,TRBJ2-1,NA,TGTGCCAGTAGTAAGCTGTACGGGGTGACCTACAATGAGCAGTTCTTC,CASSKLYGVTYNEQFF
NA,TRBV4-1,TRBJ2-6,TRBD1,TGCGCCAGCAGCCACCCCGGACAGGGCGGAACCCTGACTTTC,CASSHPGQGGTLTF
NA,TRBV4-3,TRBJ1-5,NA,TGCGCCAGCAGCCTTGTTTGGGGGGATCAGCCCCAGCATTTT,CASSLVWGDQPQHF
NA,TRBV7-6,TRBJ2-7,NA,TGTGCCAGCAGCCTACGGTCCACCTACGAGCAGTACTTC,CASSLRSTYEQYF
NA,TRBV7-8,TRBJ2-7,NA,TGTGCCAGCAGCTTATACGGACTTTCCTACGAGCAGTACTTC,CASSLYGLSYEQYF
NA,TRBV9,TRBJ2-2,NA,TGTGCCAGCAGCTCCCACTCCCGGGGAGGCACCGGGGAGCTGTTTTTT,CASSSHSRGGTGELFF
NA,TRBV5-1,TRBJ2-1,NA,TGCGCCAGCAGCTTCCAGGGCATCAATGAGCAGTTCTTC,CASSFQGINEQFF
NA,TRBV19,TRBJ2-3,TRBD2,TGTGCCAGTAGTATGTTGGGACTAGCGACAGATACGCAGTATTTT,CASSMLGLATDTQYF
NA,TRBV11-2,TRBJ2-7,TRBD1,TGTGCCAGCAGCCCGGCCGGGACAGGGTTTTACGAGCAGTACTTC,CASSPAGTGFYEQYF
NA,TRBV28,TRBJ2-5,TRBD1,TGTGCCAGCAGTTTCACGCACTCCGGGACAGATCCTGATACCCAGTACTTC,CASSFTHSGTDPDTQYF
NA,TRBV27,TRBJ2-1,NA,TGTGCCAGCAGTTTAATAGGTTTCGGAGTTGATGAGCAGTTCTTC,CASSLIGFGVDEQFF
NA,TRBV7-9,TRBJ2-7,TRBD1,TGTGCCAGCAGCTCCTCCGGGACAGGACGCTTCGAGCAGTACTTC,CASSSSGTGRFEQYF
NA,TRBV5-6,TRBJ2-3,TRBD2,TGTGCCAGCAGCTTGGGGTTAGCGGGGGGGAGGGCAGATACGCAGTATTTT,CASSLGLAGGRADTQYF
NA,TRBV6-5,TRBJ1-6,NA,TGTGCCAGCAGTTACGAGGCGGGTTATAATTCACCCCTCCACTTT,CASSYEAGYNSPLHF
NA,TRBV19,TRBJ2-2,NA,TGTGCCAGTAGTATAAGGGGCTCGAACACCGGGGAGCTGTTTTTT,CASSIRGSNTGELFF
once,TRBV6-1,TRBJ2-2,NA,TGTGCCAGCAGTTTCGCCCAAGGGGCCGGGGAGCTGTTTTTT,CASSFAQGAGELFF
NA,TRBV10-3,TRBJ2-1,TRBD1,TGTGCCATCACCCCGGGACAGGGAATAGATGAGCAGTTCTTC,CAITPGQGIDEQFF
NA,TRBV5-1,TRBJ1-2,TRBD1,TGCGCCAGCAGCTTACACCCGGACAGGGCAAATGGCTACACCTTC,CASSLHPDRANGYTF
NA,TRBV9,TRBJ2-6,TRBD1,TGTGCCAGCAGCGCGGGACAGGAGGAGCCCTCTGGGGCCAACGTCCTGACTTTC,CASSAGQEEPSGANVLTF
once,TRBV5-5,TRBJ1-1,TRBD1,TGTGCCAGCAGCTTGTTGACAGGGGGATGGAGGGGAGGCACTGAAGCTTTCTTT,CASSLLTGGWRGGTEAFF
NA,TRBV14,TRBJ1-2,NA,TGTGCCAGCAGCCAAGGACAGCCCCTCTATGGCTACACCTTC,CASSQGQPLYGYTF
NA,TRBV11-2,TRBJ2-2,TRBD1,TGTGCCAGCAGCTTAGGGGGAGGACAGGGGGCGGGTACCGGGGAGCTGTTTTTT,CASSLGGGQGAGTGELFF
NA,TRBV13,TRBJ2-5,TRBD2,TGTGCCAGCAGCTTAGGGCGGGGGGGCCGGGAGACCCAGTACTTC,CASSLGRGGRETQYF
NA,TRBV18,TRBJ2-7,TRBD2,TGTGCCAGCTCACCACGGGGCGGGGGCGAGCAGTACTTC,CASSPRGGGEQYF
NA,TRBV19,TRBJ1-1,NA,TGTGCCAGTAGTCGGAGGGGCCGGGGGGACACTGAAGCTTTCTTT,CASSRRGRGDTEAFF
NA,TRBV6-6,TRBJ2-5,NA,TGTGCCAGCAGTTACTCCAAGGCAGGCTCCCAAGAGACCCAGTACTTC,CASSYSKAGSQETQYF
few,TRBV2,TRBJ1-6,NA,TGTGCCAGCAGCGGCAGGTATAATTCACCCCTCCACTTT,CASSGRYNSPLHF
NA,TRBV5-1,TRBJ2-1,TRBD1,TGCGCCAGCAGCTTAGGGGACAGGGAGCAGTTCTTC,CASSLGDREQFF
NA,TRBV27,TRBJ2-7,TRBD2,TGTGCCAGCAGTTCGTGGGGGGGAGGGGCCGAGCAGTACTTC,CASSSWGGGAEQYF
once,TRBV11-2,TRBJ1-1,NA,TGTGCCAGCAGCTTAGATCTTTCTTCCACTGAAGCTTTCTTT,CASSLDLSSTEAFF
NA,TRBV10-1,TRBJ1-1,TRBD1,TGCGCCAGCAGTGACAAAGGGACAGGGGACACTGAAGCTTTCTTT,CASSDKGTGDTEAFF
once,TRBV6-5,TRBJ2-1,NA,TGTGCCAGCAGTTACGACAGGAAAGGGTACAATGAGCAGTTCTTC,CASSYDRKGYNEQFF
NA,TRBV5-1,TRBJ2-2,TRBD1,TGCGCCAGCAACGAAGGACAGGGGTTCGCCGGGGAGCTGTTTTTT,CASNEGQGFAGELFF
NA,TRBV11-2,TRBJ2-5,NA,TGTGCCAGCAGCTTAGGCAGGAGGGGCGGGAAAGAGACCCAGTACTTC,CASSLGRRGGKETQYF
NA,TRBV27,TRBJ2-7,NA,TGTGCCAGCAGTTTGGGGGGGCATCCAATCTACGAGCAGTACTTC,CASSLGGHPIYEQYF
NA,TRBV27,TRBJ1-1,TRBD1,TGTGCCAGCAGTCGTAGAGGACAGGGGAACACTGAAGCTTTCTTT,CASSRRGQGNTEAFF
NA,TRBV5-6,TRBJ1-6,NA,TGTGCCAGCAGCTTGGGGACATCACAATCACCCCTCCACTTT,CASSLGTSQSPLHF
NA,TRBV5-5,TRBJ1-2,NA,TGTGCCAGCAGCTGGGTTACAGGGAACTATGGCTACACCTTC,CASSWVTGNYGYTF
NA,TRBV7-8,TRBJ2-2,NA,TGTGCCAGCAGCTTAGATGTCGGGTCCGGGGAGCTGTTTTTT,CASSLDVGSGELFF
NA,TRBV6-5,TRBJ2-1,TRBD2,TGTGCCAGCCAAGGACTAGCGGGGCCCAATGAGCAGTTCTTC,CASQGLAGPNEQFF
NA,TRBV14,TRBJ1-5,NA,TGTGCCAGCAGCCAAGATCGGCCTCTTACAGGAAACAATCAGCCCCAGCGTTTT,CASSQDRPLTGNNQPQRF
NA,TRBV10-1,TRBJ2-1,NA,TGCGCCAGCAGTGAGGAGACAGACTACAATGAGCAGTTCTTC,CASSEETDYNEQFF